This TCR beta chain was identified during a study of blood T cell repertoires in COVID-19. Study summary: Italy, Spain and the United States were the sources of the convalescent and acute COVID-19 samples.

Clones were read by immunoSEQ multiplex PCR, and TCRdb kept only the in-frame ones, dropping some. This sample yields about 200,000 clones, of which less than 90% are seen a single time; more than 4% belongs to the top ten. All enrollees were about 18 to 90 years old and from approximately 24 US areas. Cohort allocation depended upon clinical history that participants reported. A case of COVID-19 had been met by exposed participants within 2 weeks before study entry. V shed 4 bases, J shed 5 bases, and the junction held 5 bases outside the gene matches. This CDR3 has 16 amino acids. Germline values: CDR1 SGHNT, CDR2 YENEEA.

The sequence came from a woman between 25 and 40 years old who had been exposed to COVID-19. The rearrangement joins TRBV11-3 to TRBJ1-6; 10 bases are a match to TRBD1. The sequenced sample consisted of PBMCs or T cells enriched from blood (not recorded which). The CDR3 nucleotides are TGTGCCAGCAGCTACGCCGGGACAGGGGATAATTCACCCCTCCACTTT. As protein: CASSYAGTGDNSPLHF.